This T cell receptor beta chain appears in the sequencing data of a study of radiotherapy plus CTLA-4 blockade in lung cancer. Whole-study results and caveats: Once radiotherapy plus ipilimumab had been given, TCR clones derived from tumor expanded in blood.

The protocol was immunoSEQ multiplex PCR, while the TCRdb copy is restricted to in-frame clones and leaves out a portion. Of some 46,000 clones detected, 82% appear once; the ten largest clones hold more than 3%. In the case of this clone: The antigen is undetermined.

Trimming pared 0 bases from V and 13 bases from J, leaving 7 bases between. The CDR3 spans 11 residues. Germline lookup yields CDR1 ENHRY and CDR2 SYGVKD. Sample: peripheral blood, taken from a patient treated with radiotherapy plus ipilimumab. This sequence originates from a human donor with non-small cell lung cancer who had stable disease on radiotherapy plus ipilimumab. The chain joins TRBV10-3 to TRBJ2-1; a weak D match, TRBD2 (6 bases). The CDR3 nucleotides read TGTGCCATCAGTGAGTCGGGGGGTCAGTTCTTC. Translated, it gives CAISESGGQFF.